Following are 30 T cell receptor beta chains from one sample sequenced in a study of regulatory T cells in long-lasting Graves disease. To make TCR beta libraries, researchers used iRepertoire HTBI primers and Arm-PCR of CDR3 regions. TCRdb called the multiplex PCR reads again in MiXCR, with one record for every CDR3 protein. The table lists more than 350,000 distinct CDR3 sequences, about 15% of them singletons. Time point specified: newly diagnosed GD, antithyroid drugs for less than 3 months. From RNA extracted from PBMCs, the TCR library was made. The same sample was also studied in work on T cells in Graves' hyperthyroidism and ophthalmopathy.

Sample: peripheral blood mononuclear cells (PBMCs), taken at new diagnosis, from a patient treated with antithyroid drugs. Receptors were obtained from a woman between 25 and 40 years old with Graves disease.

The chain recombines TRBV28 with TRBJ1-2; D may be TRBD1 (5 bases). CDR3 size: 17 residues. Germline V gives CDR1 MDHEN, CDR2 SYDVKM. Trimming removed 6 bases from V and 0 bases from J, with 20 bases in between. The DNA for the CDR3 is TGTGCCAGCAGGTCCGGGACCGCCTTTGGAACTAACTATGGCTACACCTTC. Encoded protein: CASRSGTAFGTNYGYTF.

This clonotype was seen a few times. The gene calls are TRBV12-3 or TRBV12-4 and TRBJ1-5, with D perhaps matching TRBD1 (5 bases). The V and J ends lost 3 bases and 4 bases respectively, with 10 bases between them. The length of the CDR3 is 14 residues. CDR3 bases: TGTGCCAGCAGTTTCTCGACAGAGAATCAGCCCCAGCATTTT. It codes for CASSFSTENQPQHF.

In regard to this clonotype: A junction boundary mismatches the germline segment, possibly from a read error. CDR3 in DNA: TGCGCCTGCAGCTTGGGGGGGCTAGGTGAAGCTCTCTTT. Amino acids: CACSLGGLGEALF. The chain combines TRBV5-1 with TRBJ1-1; D possibly corresponds to TRBD1 (6 bases). CDR3 length: 13 amino acids. The germline V gene encodes CDR1 SGHRS and CDR2 YFSETQ. The full variable domain, with the rest looked up from reference TRBV5-1 and TRBJ1-1, is KAGVTQTPRYLIKTRGQQVTLSCSPISGHRSVSWYQQTPGQGLQFLFEYFSETQRNKGNFPGRFSGRQFSNSRSEMNVSTLELGDSALYLCACSLGGLGEALFGQGTRLTVV.

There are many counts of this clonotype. The CDR3 spells CSASSTGNQPQHF. The CDR3, as DNA: TGCAGTGCTAGCTCGACGGGCAATCAGCCCCAGCATTTT. This chain connects TRBV20-1 to TRBJ1-5, with D unclear. Germline V CDR1 and CDR2: DFQATT, SNEGSKA (reference sequence). Trimming pared 3 bases from V and 2 bases from J, leaving 8 bases between. CDR3 size: 13 residues.

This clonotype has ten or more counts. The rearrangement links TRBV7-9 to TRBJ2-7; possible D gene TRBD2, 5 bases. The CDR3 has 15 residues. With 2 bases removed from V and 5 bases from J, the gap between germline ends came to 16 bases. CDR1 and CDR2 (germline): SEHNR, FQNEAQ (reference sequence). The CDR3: CASSLKGRTRNEQYF. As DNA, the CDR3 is TGTGCCAGCAGCTTAAAAGGCCGTACTAGGAACGAGCAGTACTTC.

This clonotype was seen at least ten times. The CDR3 DNA reads TGTGCCAGCAGTCGGGACACCCTTTACGAGCAGTACTTC. Residues: CASSRDTLYEQYF. The chain combines TRBV7-9 with TRBJ2-7, with D possibly matching TRBD1 (6 bases). V lost 6 bases to trimming and J lost 4 bases, with 13 bases between them. Germline loops: CDR1 SEHNR, CDR2 FQNEAQ (reference sequence). CDR3 size: 13 residues.

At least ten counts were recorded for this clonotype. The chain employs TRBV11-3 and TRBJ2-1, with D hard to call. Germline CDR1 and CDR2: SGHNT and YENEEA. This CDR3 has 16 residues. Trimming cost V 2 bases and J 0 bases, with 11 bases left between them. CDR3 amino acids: CASSLNALSSYNEQFF. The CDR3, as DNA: TGTGCCAGCAGCTTAAATGCGTTAAGCTCCTACAATGAGCAGTTCTTC.

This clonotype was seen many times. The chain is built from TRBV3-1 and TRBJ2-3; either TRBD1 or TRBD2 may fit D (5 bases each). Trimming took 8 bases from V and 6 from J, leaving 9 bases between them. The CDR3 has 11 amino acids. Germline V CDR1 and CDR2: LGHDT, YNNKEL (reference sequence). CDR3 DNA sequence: TGTGCCAGCCTTGGGGGTGATACGCAGTATTTT. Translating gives CASLGGDTQYF.

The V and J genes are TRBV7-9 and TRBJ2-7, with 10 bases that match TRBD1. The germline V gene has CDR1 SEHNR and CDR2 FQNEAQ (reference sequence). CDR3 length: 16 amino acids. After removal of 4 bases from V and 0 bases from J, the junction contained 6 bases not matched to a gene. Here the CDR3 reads CASSWGQGSSSYEQYF. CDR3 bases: TGTGCCAGCAGCTGGGGACAGGGGTCGAGCTCCTACGAGCAGTACTTC.

For the CDR3, the DNA is TGTGCCAGCCGGAAGAGTGGTAATGAAAAACTGTTTTTT. Its protein product is CASRKSGNEKLFF. The rearrangement joins TRBV25-1 to TRBJ1-4; D is unresolved. CDR3 length: 13 amino acids. Germline-derived CDR1 and CDR2 are MGHDK and SYGVNS. Trimming stripped 8 bases from V and 4 bases from J, with 11 bases between. Drawing the rest from reference TRBV25-1 and TRBJ1-4, the complete variable domain is EADIYQTPRYLVIGTGKKITLECSQTMGHDKMYWYQQDPGMELHLIHYSYGVNSTEKGDLSSESTVSRIRTEHFPLTLESARPSHTSQYLCASRKSGNEKLFFGSGTQLSVL.

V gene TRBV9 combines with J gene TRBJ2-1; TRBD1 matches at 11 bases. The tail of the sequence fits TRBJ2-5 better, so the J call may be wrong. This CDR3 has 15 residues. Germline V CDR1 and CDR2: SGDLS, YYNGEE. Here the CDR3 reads CASSAGTGGQETQYF. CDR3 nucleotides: TGTGCCAGCAGCGCAGGGACAGGGGGCCAAGAGACCCAGTACTTC.

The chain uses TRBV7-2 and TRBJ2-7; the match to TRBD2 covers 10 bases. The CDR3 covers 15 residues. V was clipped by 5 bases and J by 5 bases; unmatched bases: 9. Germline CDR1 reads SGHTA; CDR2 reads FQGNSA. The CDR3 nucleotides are TGTGCCAGCAGCCCCGCTAGCGGGAGTATGAACGAGCAGTACTTC. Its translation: CASSPASGSMNEQYF.

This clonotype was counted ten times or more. The CDR3 coding sequence is TGTGCCAGCACTATTCTAGGTGATGACCGCACAGATACGCAGTATTTT. Translating gives CASTILGDDRTDTQYF. The V call is TRBV28, the J call TRBJ2-3; D gene uncertain. CDR1 is MDHEN and CDR2 is SYDVKM in the germline V gene. V lost 7 bases, J lost 1 base, and 18 bases lay in between. The CDR3 runs to 16 residues. The full variable domain, completed using reference TRBV28 and TRBJ2-3, is DVKVTQSSRYLVKRTGEKVFLECVQDMDHENMFWYRQDPGLGLRLIYFSYDVKMKEKGDIPEGYSVSREKKERFSLILESASTNQTSMYLCASTILGDDRTDTQYFGPGTRLTVL.

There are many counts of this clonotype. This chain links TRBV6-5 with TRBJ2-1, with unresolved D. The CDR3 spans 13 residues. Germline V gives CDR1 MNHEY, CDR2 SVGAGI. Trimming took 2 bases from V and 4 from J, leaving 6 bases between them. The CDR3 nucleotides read TGTGCCAGCAGTTACGACGGGTACAATGAGCAGTTCTTC. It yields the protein CASSYDGYNEQFF.

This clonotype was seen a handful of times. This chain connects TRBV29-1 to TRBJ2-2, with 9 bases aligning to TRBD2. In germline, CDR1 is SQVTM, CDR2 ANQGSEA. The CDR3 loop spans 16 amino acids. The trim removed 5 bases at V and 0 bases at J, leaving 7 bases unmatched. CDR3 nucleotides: TGCAGCGTTAAATCGGCGGGAGGGCCGAACACCGGGGAGCTGTTTTTT. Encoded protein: CSVKSAGGPNTGELFF.

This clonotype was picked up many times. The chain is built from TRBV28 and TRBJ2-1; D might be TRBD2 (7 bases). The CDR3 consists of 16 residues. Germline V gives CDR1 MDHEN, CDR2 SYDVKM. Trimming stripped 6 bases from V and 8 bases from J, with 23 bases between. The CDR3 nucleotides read TGTGCCAGCAGAACCTCTCGTCCGGGGGGCCGTGATGAGCAGTTCTTC. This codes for CASRTSRPGGRDEQFF.

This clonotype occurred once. CDR3 region: CASSLGGLAGARREQYF. CDR3 in DNA: TGCGCCAGCAGCTTGGGGGGACTAGCGGGAGCCCGACGCGAGCAGTACTTC. The chain employs TRBV5-1 and TRBJ2-7, with 14 bases identical to TRBD2. CDR1 and CDR2 (germline): SGHRS, YFSETQ. CDR3 length: 17 residues. V gave up 0 bases and J gave up 6 bases; unmatched junction bases: 8.

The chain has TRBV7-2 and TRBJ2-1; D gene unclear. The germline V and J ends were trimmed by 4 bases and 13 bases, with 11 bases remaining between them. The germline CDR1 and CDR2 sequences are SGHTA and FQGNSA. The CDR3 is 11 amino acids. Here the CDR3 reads CASSSGLDQFF. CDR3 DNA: TGTGCCAGCAGCTCTGGTTTGGATCAGTTCTTC. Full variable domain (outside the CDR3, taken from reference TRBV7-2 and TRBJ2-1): GAGVSQSPSNKVTEKGKDVELRCDPISGHTALYWYRQSLGQGLEFLIYFQGNSAPDKSGLPSDRFSAERTGGSVSTLTIQRTQQEDSAVYLCASSSGLDQFFGPGTRLTVL.

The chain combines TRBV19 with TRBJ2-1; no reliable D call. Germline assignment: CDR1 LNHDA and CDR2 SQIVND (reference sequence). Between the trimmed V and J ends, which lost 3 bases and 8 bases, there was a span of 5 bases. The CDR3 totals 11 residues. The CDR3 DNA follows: TGTGCCAGTAGTATTATGTATGAGCAGTTCTTC. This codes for CASSIMYEQFF.

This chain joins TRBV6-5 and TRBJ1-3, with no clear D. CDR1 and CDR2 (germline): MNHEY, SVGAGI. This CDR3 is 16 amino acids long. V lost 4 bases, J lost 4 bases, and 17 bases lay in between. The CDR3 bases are TGTGCCAGCAGTTTGAGCGTCGTAGGGCTCGGAAACACCATATATTTT. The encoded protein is CASSLSVVGLGNTIYF.

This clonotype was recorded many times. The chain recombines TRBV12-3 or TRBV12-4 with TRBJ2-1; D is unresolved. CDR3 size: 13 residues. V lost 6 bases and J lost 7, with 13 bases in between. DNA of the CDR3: TGTGCCAGCAGAACATCCGTCGGGAATGAGCAGTTCTTC. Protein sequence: CASRTSVGNEQFF.

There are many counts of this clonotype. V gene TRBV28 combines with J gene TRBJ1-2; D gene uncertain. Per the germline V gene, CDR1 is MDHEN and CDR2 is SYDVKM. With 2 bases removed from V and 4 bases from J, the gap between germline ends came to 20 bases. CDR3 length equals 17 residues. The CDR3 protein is CASSLARIGLASYGYTF. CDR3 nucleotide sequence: TGTGCCAGCAGTTTAGCACGGATCGGTCTGGCTAGCTATGGCTACACCTTC.

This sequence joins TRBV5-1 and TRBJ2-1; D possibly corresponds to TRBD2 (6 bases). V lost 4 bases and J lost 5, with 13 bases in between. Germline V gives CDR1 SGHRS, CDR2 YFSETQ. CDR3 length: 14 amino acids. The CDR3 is CASSLWGVNNEQFF. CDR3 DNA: TGCGCCAGCAGCCTATGGGGGGTTAACAATGAGCAGTTCTTC.

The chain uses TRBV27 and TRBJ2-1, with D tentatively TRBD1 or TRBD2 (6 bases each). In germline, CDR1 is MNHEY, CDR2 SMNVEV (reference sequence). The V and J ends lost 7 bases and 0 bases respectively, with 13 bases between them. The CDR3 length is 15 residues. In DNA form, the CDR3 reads TGTGCCAGCACCGGGGGCTTTCACTCCTACAATGAGCAGTTCTTC. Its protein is CASTGGFHSYNEQFF.

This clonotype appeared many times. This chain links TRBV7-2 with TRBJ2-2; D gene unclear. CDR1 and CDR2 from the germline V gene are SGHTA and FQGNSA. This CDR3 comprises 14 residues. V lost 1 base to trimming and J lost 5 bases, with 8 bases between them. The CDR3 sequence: CASSLVLGTGELFF. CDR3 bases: TGTGCCAGCAGCTTAGTCCTAGGGACCGGGGAGCTGTTTTTT. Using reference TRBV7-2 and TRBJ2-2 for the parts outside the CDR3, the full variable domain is GAGVSQSPSNKVTEKGKDVELRCDPISGHTALYWYRQSLGQGLEFLIYFQGNSAPDKSGLPSDRFSAERTGGSVSTLTIQRTQQEDSAVYLCASSLVLGTGELFFGEGSRLTVL.

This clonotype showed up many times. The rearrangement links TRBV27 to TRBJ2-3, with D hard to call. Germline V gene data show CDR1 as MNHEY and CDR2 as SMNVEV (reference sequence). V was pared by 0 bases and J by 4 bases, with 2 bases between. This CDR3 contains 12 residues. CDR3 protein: CASSLSSDTQYF. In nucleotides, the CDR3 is TGTGCCAGCAGTTTATCGTCAGATACGCAGTATTTT.

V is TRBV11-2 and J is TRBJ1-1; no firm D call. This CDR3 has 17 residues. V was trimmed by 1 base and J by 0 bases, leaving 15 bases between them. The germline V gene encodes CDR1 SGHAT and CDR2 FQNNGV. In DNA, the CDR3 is TGTGCCAGCAGCTTAGTGCCAGGAGGAACCATGAACACTGAAGCTTTCTTT. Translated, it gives CASSLVPGGTMNTEAFF.

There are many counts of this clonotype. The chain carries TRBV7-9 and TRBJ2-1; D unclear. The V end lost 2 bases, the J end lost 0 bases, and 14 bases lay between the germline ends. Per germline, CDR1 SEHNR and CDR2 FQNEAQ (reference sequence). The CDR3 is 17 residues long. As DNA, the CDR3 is TGTGCCAGCAGCTTAAGGGTCCCACAGAGCTCCTACAATGAGCAGTTCTTC. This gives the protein CASSLRVPQSSYNEQFF.

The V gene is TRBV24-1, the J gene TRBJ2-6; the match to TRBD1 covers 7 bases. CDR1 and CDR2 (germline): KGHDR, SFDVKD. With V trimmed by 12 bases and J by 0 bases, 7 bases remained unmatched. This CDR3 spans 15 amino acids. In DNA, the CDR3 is TGTGCCGTTCAAACAGGGGACTCTGGGGCCAACGTCCTGACTTTC. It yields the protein CAVQTGDSGANVLTF.

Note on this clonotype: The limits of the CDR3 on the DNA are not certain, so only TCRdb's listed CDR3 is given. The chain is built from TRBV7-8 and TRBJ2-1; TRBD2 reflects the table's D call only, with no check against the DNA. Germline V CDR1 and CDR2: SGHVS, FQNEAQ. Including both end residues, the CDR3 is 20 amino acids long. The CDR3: CASSFYICSALAGAYNEQFF.